These 19 T cell receptor beta chains originate from one sample sequenced in a study of control samples from healthy donors and cancer patients. Libraries were prepared by immunoSEQ multiplex PCR; TCRdb keeps only in-frame clonotypes and omits some of them. The sample lists approximately 210,000 clones, 90% to 95% occurring once. Sample: blood. The receptor set was obtained from a man aged 25 to 40 in good health.

The chain links TRBV19 to TRBJ2-3, with D perhaps TRBD1 or TRBD2 (5 bases each). The germline CDR1 and CDR2 sequences are LNHDA and SQIVND (reference sequence). V was shortened by 0 bases and J by 6 bases, with 16 bases between the two germline ends. CDR3 length: 16 residues. The CDR3 DNA reads TGTGCCAGTAGTATAGATCCAGCGAGGGGAAGGGATACGCAGTATTTT. Its protein product is CASSIDPARGRDTQYF.

The chain is built from TRBV5-6 and TRBJ2-3; TRBD2 matches at 7 bases. CDR1 is SGHDT, CDR2 YYEEEE, per germline. The CDR3 totals 15 residues. The junction had 9 bases not matched to a gene; V was cut back by 0 bases and J by 8 bases. The CDR3 loop reads CASSLGLASWGTQYF. The DNA for the CDR3 is TGTGCCAGCAGCTTGGGACTAGCCAGTTGGGGTACGCAGTATTTT.

The chain recombines TRBV9 with TRBJ2-3; D possibly matches TRBD1 or TRBD2 (5 bases each). The germline V gene encodes CDR1 SGDLS and CDR2 YYNGEE. The CDR3 has 16 amino acids. Trimming took 0 bases from V and 8 from J, leaving 19 bases between them. The CDR3 DNA reads TGTGCCAGCAGCGTAGGGTCCGGGGCAGACCCCGGTACGCAGTATTTT. Its protein product is CASSVGSGADPGTQYF.

The rearrangement uses TRBV11-2 and TRBJ2-1; the match to TRBD2 covers 10 bases. Per the germline V gene, CDR1 is SGHAT and CDR2 is FQNNGV. This CDR3 is 15 amino acids long. The ends lost 4 bases at V and 7 bases at J; junction bases unmatched: 7. CDR3 region: CASSSERGGHNEQFF. The CDR3 DNA reads TGTGCCAGCAGCTCCGAGCGGGGGGGCCATAATGAGCAGTTCTTC.

The V call is TRBV30, the J call TRBJ2-2; a weak D match, TRBD2 (5 bases). Between the trimmed V and J ends, which lost 0 bases and 5 bases, there was a span of 7 bases. Germline lookup yields CDR1 GTSNPN and CDR2 SVGIG (reference sequence). The CDR3 is 13 amino acids. As DNA, the CDR3 is TGTGCCTGGAGTGTAACTAGGACCGGGGAGCTGTTTTTT. Its protein is CAWSVTRTGELFF.

This chain joins TRBV5-5 and TRBJ2-1, with D possibly called TRBD1 or TRBD2 (5 bases each). The CDR3 extends over 16 amino acids. CDR1 SGHKS and CDR2 YYEKEE come from the germline V gene (reference sequence). V lost 4 bases to trimming and J lost 5 bases, with 19 bases between them. DNA of the CDR3: TGTGCCAGCAGCGAACGGGGCTCAAAAATGAACAATGAGCAGTTCTTC. Its translation: CASSERGSKMNNEQFF.

The chain employs TRBV2 and TRBJ1-2; possible D gene TRBD1, 5 bases. V was cut by 5 bases and J by 1 base, with 11 bases left in between. Germline V gives CDR1 SNHLY, CDR2 FYNNEI. This CDR3 is built from 14 residues. For the CDR3, the DNA is TGTGCCAGCAGTACGACAGTTTTTAACTATGGCTACACCTTC. This sequence encodes CASSTTVFNYGYTF.

This chain uses TRBV6-2 or TRBV6-3 with TRBJ2-5, with a weak D call TRBD2 (6 bases). The ends were cut back, 0 bases at V and 2 bases at J, with 10 bases in the middle. Germline V CDR1 and CDR2: MNHEY, SVGEGT. The CDR3 sequence is 15 residues long. The CDR3 protein is CASSYSSSGQETQYF. CDR3 coding DNA: TGTGCCAGCAGTTACTCGTCCAGCGGGCAAGAGACCCAGTACTTC.

The chain has TRBV24-1 and TRBJ1-1, with D possibly being TRBD1 (6 bases). The V gene's germline CDR1 is KGHDR and CDR2 SFDVKD. The CDR3 extends over 18 amino acids. V was trimmed by 4 bases and J by 0 bases, leaving 20 bases between them. CDR3 nucleotides: TGTGCCACCAGTGACCGACCAAAGGGGGGGGAGATGAACACTGAAGCTTTCTTT. Its translation: CATSDRPKGGEMNTEAFF.

The chain links TRBV4-1 to TRBJ2-1; D may be TRBD1 or TRBD2 (5 bases each). From germline, CDR1 is MGHRA and CDR2 YSYEKL. V was clipped by 4 bases and J by 4 bases, with 17 bases between them. The CDR3 loop spans 16 amino acids. This CDR3 is CASSPLDSPGYNEQFF. The CDR3 nucleotides read TGCGCCAGCAGCCCACTAGACAGCCCCGGGTACAATGAGCAGTTCTTC.

V is TRBV5-1 and J is TRBJ2-3; 14 nucleotides match TRBD2. Looked up from germline, CDR1 is SGHRS and CDR2 is YFSETQ. V dropped 7 bases and J dropped 1; count of bases not matched to a gene: 8. The length of the CDR3 is 17 residues. CDR3 in amino acids: CASGLAGGKSGTDTQYF. CDR3 coding DNA: TGCGCCAGCGGACTAGCGGGGGGAAAGTCTGGCACAGATACGCAGTATTTT.

The chain couples TRBV6-2 or TRBV6-3 to TRBJ2-7; D gene uncertain. The V and J ends lost 6 bases and 2 bases respectively, with 5 bases between them. CDR3 length: 11 residues. The germline V gene has CDR1 MNHEY and CDR2 SVGEGT. CDR3 sequence reads: CASSQTYEQYF. The DNA of the CDR3 is TGTGCCAGCAGCCAGACCTACGAGCAGTACTTC.

The rearrangement joins TRBV7-2 to TRBJ2-3; 7 bases agree with TRBD1. Germline V gene data show CDR1 as SGHTA and CDR2 as FQGNSA. J was trimmed by 3 bases and V by 5 bases; bases with no gene match: 2. This CDR3 comprises 13 residues. The CDR3 protein is CASSTGQTDTQYF. The CDR3 DNA follows: TGTGCCAGCAGCACGGGACAGACAGATACGCAGTATTTT.

The chain couples TRBV5-8 to TRBJ2-6, with a tentative D call TRBD1 (5 bases). Trimming pared 5 bases from V and 1 base from J, leaving 10 bases between. The CDR3 runs 15 residues. Germline values: CDR1 SGHTS, CDR2 YDEGEE. DNA for the CDR3: TGTGCCAGCAGGTCCGGACAATCTGGGGCCAACGTCCTGACTTTC. Amino acid sequence: CASRSGQSGANVLTF.

The chain carries TRBV15 and TRBJ1-4, with D unresolved. V lost 0 bases and J lost 0, with 8 bases in between. Germline loops: CDR1 LNHNV, CDR2 YYDKDF (reference sequence). CDR3 length: 16 residues. The CDR3: CATSRDRGATNEKLFF. The CDR3 coding sequence is TGTGCCACCAGCAGAGATCGTGGAGCAACTAATGAAAAACTGTTTTTT.

This clone was detected only once. V and J are TRBV18 and TRBJ1-1; perhaps TRBD1 as D (5 bases). The CDR3 runs 14 residues. The germline V and J ends were trimmed by 2 bases and 4 bases, with 11 bases remaining between them. CDR1 is KGHSH, CDR2 LQKENI, per germline. For the CDR3, the DNA is TGTGCCAGCTCACCAATTTCTGGGGCCACTGAAGCTTTCTTT. Translating it yields CASSPISGATEAFF.

The genes are TRBV5-8 and TRBJ1-1, with D unclear. V lost 0 bases, J lost 8 bases, and 8 bases lay in between. This CDR3 region has 12 residues. CDR1 and CDR2 from the germline V gene are SGHTS and YDEGEE. CDR3 protein: CASSLGYPEAFF. In DNA, the CDR3 is TGTGCCAGCAGCTTGGGCTATCCGGAAGCTTTCTTT.

The gene calls are TRBV24-1 and TRBJ1-1, with 7 positions matching TRBD1. The V gene's germline CDR1 is KGHDR and CDR2 SFDVKD. Germline trimming cut 7 bases from V and 4 bases from J; bases unmatched to any gene: 5. CDR3 length: 13 amino acids. The CDR3 protein is CATSTGESTEAFF. DNA of the CDR3: TGTGCCACCAGCACAGGGGAGTCCACTGAAGCTTTCTTT.

The rearrangement uses TRBV25-1 and TRBJ2-1; 7 nucleotides align to TRBD1. CDR3 size: 16 residues. Losses at the gene ends were 3 bases for V and 3 bases for J; bases not matched to a gene: 8. Germline CDR1 and CDR2: MGHDK and SYGVNS. The DNA for the CDR3 is TGTGCCAGCAGTGATGTTGACAGGGCAGGCTACAATGAGCAGTTCTTC. Protein: CASSDVDRAGYNEQFF.